The count of the clone carrying this TCR beta chain is one. Its antigen remains unidentified. A multiplex PCR was run with 60 Vbeta primers and 13 Jbeta primers. Profiled with immunoSEQ multiplex PCR; TCRdb holds only in-frame clones, not every one. The sample lists approximately 260,000 clones; 80% to 95% were seen once. This sample was included in a study of cytomegalovirus exposure and HLA in healthy donors. Overall study findings and caveats: The authors assumed roughly uniform sequencing depth across donors for presence/absence analyses. Earlier analysis looked at TCR beta V segments, and most were productive about 90% or about 30% of the time.

Although they were nominally healthy when sampled, donors likely had unrecorded immune exposures. This CDR3 is built from 12 residues. Trimming took off 3 bases at V and 7 bases at J, with 10 bases between the two ends. CDR1 GTSNPN and CDR2 SVGIG come from the germline V gene (reference sequence). This clonotype was obtained from a girl aged 2-10 years in good health and CMV-seronegative. V and J are TRBV30 and TRBJ2-4, with a tentative D call TRBD1 (5 bases). Sequencing used PBMCs. The CDR3 nucleotides read TGTGCCTGGAGCCCCAGGGCGAACATTCAGTACTTC. Translated, it gives CAWSPRANIQYF.